This T cell receptor beta chain was found in a study of control samples from healthy donors and cancer patients. The CDR3 covers 19 residues. Looked up from germline, CDR1 is KGHSH and CDR2 is LQKENI. With V trimmed by 4 bases and J by 0 bases, 12 bases remained unmatched. Produced via immunoSEQ multiplex PCR; TCRdb's table is partial and in-frame only. This sample yields some 71,000 clones, of which more than 70% are seen a single time; 5% to 7% belongs to the top ten. This TCR derives from a man in his fifties or sixties with colorectal cancer. Sequencing was done on a sample of PBMCs. This rearrangement joins TRBV18 to TRBJ2-6; 7 bases map to TRBD2. CDR3 DNA: TGTGCCAGCTCACGGGAGGGACCCACCGTGGGCTCTGGGGCCAACGTCCTGACTTTC. Its protein is CASSREGPTVGSGANVLTF.